A selection of T cell receptor beta chains follows, all from one sample in a study of blood T cell repertoires in COVID-19. Profiled with immunoSEQ multiplex PCR; TCRdb holds only in-frame clones, not every one. The profile shows roughly 190,000 clones, approximately 89% of them singletons. The specimen was peripheral blood. The receptors derive from a man between 65 and 85 years old with acute or convalescent COVID-19. Each CDR3 is given with its conserved first and last residue. Fields, in order: D gene, V gene, clone size, J gene, CDR3 protein, CDR3 DNA. The D gene is left open where the match is weak. For some rows the clone size is stated as once, few or many, or as a class when expanded; others skip it.

d_call: TRBD2; v_call: TRBV19; clone_size: -; j_call: TRBJ2-2; cdr3_aa: CASSSTSGRVAGELFF; cdr3_nt: TGTGCCAGTAGTAGCACTAGCGGGCGGGTCGCCGGGGAGCTGTTTTTT
d_call: -; v_call: TRBV27; clone_size: -; j_call: TRBJ2-3; cdr3_aa: CASSADGRRGTDTQYF; cdr3_nt: TGTGCCAGCAGTGCCGACGGCCGACGGGGCACAGATACGCAGTATTTT
d_call: -; v_call: TRBV6-6; clone_size: -; j_call: TRBJ1-6; cdr3_aa: CASTPPQGQYNSPLHF; cdr3_nt: TGTGCCAGCACCCCACCTCAGGGCCAATATAATTCACCCCTCCACTTT
d_call: -; v_call: TRBV2; clone_size: -; j_call: TRBJ2-5; cdr3_aa: CASTSYRAMETQYF; cdr3_nt: TGTGCCAGCACCTCCTACAGGGCGATGGAGACCCAGTACTTC
d_call: TRBD2; v_call: TRBV11-2; clone_size: -; j_call: TRBJ2-4; cdr3_aa: CASSLGSLAGATAKNIQYF; cdr3_nt: TGTGCCAGCAGCTTAGGCTCCCTAGCGGGGGCGACAGCCAAAAACATTCAGTACTTC
d_call: -; v_call: TRBV1; clone_size: -; j_call: TRBJ1-2; cdr3_aa: CTSSQARAAGGDYGYTF; cdr3_nt: TGCACCAGCAGCCAAGCGAGGGCGGCAGGGGGTGACTATGGCTACACCTTC
d_call: -; v_call: TRBV2; clone_size: few; j_call: TRBJ1-1; cdr3_aa: CASYYTEAFF; cdr3_nt: TGTGCCAGCTACTACACTGAAGCTTTCTTT
d_call: -; v_call: TRBV14; clone_size: few; j_call: TRBJ2-3; cdr3_aa: CASSQIDSFSSTDTQYF; cdr3_nt: TGTGCCAGCAGCCAAATAGACAGCTTCTCTAGCACAGATACGCAGTATTTT
d_call: -; v_call: TRBV11-2; clone_size: -; j_call: TRBJ2-3; cdr3_aa: CASSPSSSWRQSSTDTQYF; cdr3_nt: TGTGCCAGCAGCCCCTCTTCCTCCTGGAGACAGTCTAGCACAGATACGCAGTATTTT
d_call: -; v_call: TRBV19; clone_size: -; j_call: TRBJ2-6; cdr3_aa: CASSTWTALGANVLTF; cdr3_nt: TGTGCCAGTAGTACTTGGACAGCTCTGGGGGCCAACGTCCTGACTTTC
d_call: TRBD1; v_call: TRBV10-3; clone_size: -; j_call: TRBJ1-1; cdr3_aa: CAIRDRAPGTEAFF; cdr3_nt: TGTGCCATCAGGGACAGGGCACCGGGCACTGAAGCTTTCTTT
d_call: -; v_call: TRBV28; clone_size: -; j_call: TRBJ2-2; cdr3_aa: CASSPMAPRDGELFF; cdr3_nt: TGTGCCAGCAGTCCAATGGCCCCGAGGGACGGGGAGCTGTTTTTT
d_call: -; v_call: TRBV3-1/TRBV3-2; clone_size: -; j_call: TRBJ1-4; cdr3_aa: CASSLWTEANEKLFF; cdr3_nt: TGTGCCAGCAGCCTTTGGACGGAGGCTAATGAAAAACTGTTTTTT
d_call: TRBD1; v_call: TRBV10-3; clone_size: -; j_call: TRBJ1-2; cdr3_aa: CAISESGQGYGYTF; cdr3_nt: TGTGCCATCAGTGAGTCGGGACAGGGGTATGGCTACACCTTC
d_call: TRBD1; v_call: TRBV7-9; clone_size: -; j_call: TRBJ1-4; cdr3_aa: CASARQGSNEKLFF; cdr3_nt: TGTGCCAGCGCACGACAGGGCTCTAATGAAAAACTGTTTTTT
d_call: -; v_call: TRBV7-9; clone_size: -; j_call: TRBJ1-2; cdr3_aa: CASSPGTKSPGYTF; cdr3_nt: TGTGCCAGCAGCCCCGGGACAAAAAGCCCTGGCTACACCTTC
d_call: -; v_call: TRBV5-1; clone_size: -; j_call: TRBJ1-4; cdr3_aa: CASSLGYTGTLEKLFF; cdr3_nt: TGCGCCAGCAGCTTGGGTTACACAGGGACGCTAGAAAAACTGTTTTTT
d_call: TRBD1; v_call: TRBV28; clone_size: -; j_call: TRBJ1-2; cdr3_aa: CASVTGGAYGYTF; cdr3_nt: TGTGCCAGCGTTACAGGGGGCGCATATGGCTACACCTTC
d_call: TRBD1; v_call: TRBV10-2; clone_size: -; j_call: TRBJ1-5; cdr3_aa: CASSEPDRGYQPQHF; cdr3_nt: TGCGCCAGCAGTGAACCTGACAGGGGGTATCAGCCCCAGCATTTT
d_call: -; v_call: TRBV7-9; clone_size: -; j_call: TRBJ2-3; cdr3_aa: CASSSKSTDTQYF; cdr3_nt: TGTGCCAGCAGCTCTAAAAGCACAGATACGCAGTATTTT
d_call: -; v_call: TRBV4-1; clone_size: few; j_call: TRBJ1-3; cdr3_aa: CASSQDGGAGNTIYF; cdr3_nt: TGCGCCAGCAGCCAAGATGGGGGCGCTGGAAACACCATATATTTT
d_call: TRBD2; v_call: TRBV7-3; clone_size: -; j_call: TRBJ2-2; cdr3_aa: CASSRTSGYTGELFF; cdr3_nt: TGTGCCAGCAGCAGGACTAGCGGGTACACCGGGGAGCTGTTTTTT
d_call: TRBD2; v_call: TRBV4-2; clone_size: -; j_call: TRBJ2-7; cdr3_aa: CASSQAVGGEFSYEQYF; cdr3_nt: TGTGCCAGCAGCCAAGCGGTGGGAGGGGAGTTCTCCTACGAGCAGTACTTC
d_call: -; v_call: TRBV5-1; clone_size: -; j_call: TRBJ2-1; cdr3_aa: CASTSSSYNEQFF; cdr3_nt: TGCGCCAGCACTTCCAGCTCCTACAATGAGCAGTTCTTC
d_call: -; v_call: TRBV7-2; clone_size: few; j_call: TRBJ1-5; cdr3_aa: CASSSQGGSEPQHF; cdr3_nt: TGTGCCAGCAGTTCCCAGGGAGGGAGCGAGCCCCAGCATTTT
d_call: -; v_call: TRBV2; clone_size: -; j_call: TRBJ2-3; cdr3_aa: CASSEWQTDTQYF; cdr3_nt: TGTGCCAGCAGTGAGTGGCAAACAGATACGCAGTATTTT
d_call: TRBD2; v_call: TRBV30; clone_size: -; j_call: TRBJ2-5; cdr3_aa: CAWSPGLAGSEAQYF; cdr3_nt: TGTGCCTGGAGTCCGGGACTAGCGGGGTCTGAGGCCCAGTACTTC
d_call: -; v_call: TRBV28; clone_size: -; j_call: TRBJ1-1; cdr3_aa: CASSARQRGNTEAFF; cdr3_nt: TGTGCCAGCAGTGCTAGACAGAGAGGGAACACTGAAGCTTTCTTT
d_call: TRBD1; v_call: TRBV4-1; clone_size: -; j_call: TRBJ1-2; cdr3_aa: CASSAGTGILYGYTF; cdr3_nt: TGCGCCAGCAGCGCCGGGACAGGGATCCTCTATGGCTACACCTTC
d_call: TRBD1; v_call: TRBV5-1; clone_size: -; j_call: TRBJ1-5; cdr3_aa: CASSLEGQGAGQPQHF; cdr3_nt: TGCGCCAGCAGCTTGGAGGGCCAGGGGGCAGGTCAGCCCCAGCATTTT
d_call: -; v_call: TRBV6-1; clone_size: -; j_call: TRBJ1-2; cdr3_aa: CASSSLHRANYGYTF; cdr3_nt: TGTGCCAGCAGTTCCCTCCACCGAGCTAACTATGGCTACACCTTC
d_call: -; v_call: TRBV30; clone_size: few; j_call: TRBJ1-1; cdr3_aa: CAWNPGWGGAEAFF; cdr3_nt: TGTGCCTGGAACCCTGGATGGGGAGGAGCTGAAGCTTTCTTT
d_call: -; v_call: TRBV27; clone_size: -; j_call: TRBJ2-7; cdr3_aa: CASSLAGVNYEQYF; cdr3_nt: TGTGCCAGCAGTTTAGCCGGGGTGAACTACGAGCAGTACTTC
d_call: TRBD1; v_call: TRBV3-1/TRBV3-2; clone_size: -; j_call: TRBJ1-1; cdr3_aa: CASSQRDSEAFF; cdr3_nt: TGTGCCAGCAGCCAAAGGGACAGTGAAGCTTTCTTT
d_call: -; v_call: TRBV3-1/TRBV3-2; clone_size: -; j_call: TRBJ1-5; cdr3_aa: CASSQDSRAQHF; cdr3_nt: TGTGCCAGCAGCCAAGATTCCCGGGCCCAGCATTTT
d_call: -; v_call: TRBV27; clone_size: -; j_call: TRBJ1-5; cdr3_aa: CASSLWGGNQPQHF; cdr3_nt: TGTGCCAGCAGTTTATGGGGGGGCAATCAGCCCCAGCATTTT
d_call: TRBD1; v_call: TRBV19; clone_size: -; j_call: TRBJ1-1; cdr3_aa: CASSIERGRTEAFF; cdr3_nt: TGTGCCAGTAGTATAGAGAGGGGGCGCACTGAAGCTTTCTTT
d_call: -; v_call: TRBV7-8; clone_size: -; j_call: TRBJ2-5; cdr3_aa: CASSLWRLATQETQYF; cdr3_nt: TGTGCCAGCAGCTTATGGAGGCTAGCGACCCAAGAGACCCAGTACTTC
d_call: -; v_call: TRBV19; clone_size: -; j_call: TRBJ2-7; cdr3_aa: CASSSWGPRRGYEQYF; cdr3_nt: TGTGCCAGTAGTAGTTGGGGTCCGCGGCGGGGCTACGAGCAGTACTTC
d_call: -; v_call: TRBV9; clone_size: -; j_call: TRBJ1-1; cdr3_aa: CASGKGQPNEAFF; cdr3_nt: TGTGCCAGCGGAAAAGGACAGCCAAATGAAGCTTTCTTT
d_call: TRBD2; v_call: TRBV15; clone_size: -; j_call: TRBJ2-3; cdr3_aa: CATSFLAGGPDTQYF; cdr3_nt: TGTGCCACCAGCTTCCTAGCGGGGGGACCAGATACGCAGTATTTT
d_call: TRBD1; v_call: TRBV6-5; clone_size: -; j_call: TRBJ2-4; cdr3_aa: CASTNGQGTNIQYF; cdr3_nt: TGTGCCAGCACCAACGGACAGGGGACAAACATTCAGTACTTC
d_call: -; v_call: TRBV2; clone_size: -; j_call: TRBJ2-3; cdr3_aa: CASSREGGTDTQYF; cdr3_nt: TGTGCCAGCTCAAGGGAGGGGGGCACAGATACGCAGTATTTT
d_call: TRBD2; v_call: TRBV7-2; clone_size: -; j_call: TRBJ2-1; cdr3_aa: CASSPLAGSYNEQFF; cdr3_nt: TGTGCCAGCAGCCCCCTAGCGGGGTCCTACAATGAGCAGTTCTTC
d_call: -; v_call: TRBV28; clone_size: once; j_call: TRBJ1-5; cdr3_aa: CASSLLSPVSNQPQHF; cdr3_nt: TGTGCCAGCAGTTTATTATCCCCCGTTAGCAATCAGCCCCAGCATTTT
d_call: -; v_call: TRBV2; clone_size: -; j_call: TRBJ1-2; cdr3_aa: CASLAGAGANYGYTF; cdr3_nt: TGTGCCAGCTTGGCAGGAGCAGGGGCTAACTATGGCTACACCTTC
d_call: -; v_call: TRBV19; clone_size: -; j_call: TRBJ1-2; cdr3_aa: CASRRAGQLNYGYTF; cdr3_nt: TGTGCCAGTAGGAGAGCTGGACAGCTTAACTATGGCTACACCTTC
d_call: TRBD1; v_call: TRBV13; clone_size: -; j_call: TRBJ2-7; cdr3_aa: CASSLTGGESEQYF; cdr3_nt: TGTGCCAGCAGCCTGACAGGGGGAGAAAGCGAGCAGTACTTC
d_call: -; v_call: TRBV6-5; clone_size: -; j_call: TRBJ2-1; cdr3_aa: CASGRGVYNEQFF; cdr3_nt: TGTGCCAGCGGGAGGGGGGTCTACAATGAGCAGTTCTTC
d_call: TRBD2; v_call: TRBV5-1; clone_size: -; j_call: TRBJ2-5; cdr3_aa: CASSLWTSGAGKTQYF; cdr3_nt: TGCGCCAGCAGCTTGTGGACTAGCGGGGCCGGGAAGACCCAGTACTTC
d_call: TRBD1; v_call: TRBV5-6; clone_size: few; j_call: TRBJ2-1; cdr3_aa: CASSPGQGRGEQFF; cdr3_nt: TGTGCCAGCAGCCCGGGACAGGGGAGGGGTGAGCAGTTCTTC
d_call: TRBD1; v_call: TRBV29-1; clone_size: -; j_call: TRBJ1-4; cdr3_aa: CSVVDRGGEKLFF; cdr3_nt: TGCAGCGTTGTTGACAGGGGAGGTGAAAAACTGTTTTTT
d_call: -; v_call: TRBV2; clone_size: -; j_call: TRBJ2-1; cdr3_aa: CASITLMGLNEQFF; cdr3_nt: TGTGCCAGCATCACTCTGATGGGGCTGAATGAGCAGTTCTTC
d_call: TRBD1; v_call: TRBV5-5; clone_size: -; j_call: TRBJ1-1; cdr3_aa: CASSSGTGENTEAFF; cdr3_nt: TGTGCCAGCAGCTCCGGGACAGGGGAGAACACTGAAGCTTTCTTT
d_call: TRBD2; v_call: TRBV2; clone_size: -; j_call: TRBJ2-1; cdr3_aa: CASSDQLAGGYNEQFF; cdr3_nt: TGTGCCAGCAGTGACCAACTAGCGGGGGGGTACAATGAGCAGTTCTTC